This T cell receptor (beta chain) was captured by sequencing in a study of graft-versus-host responses after intestinal transplantation (dated by TCRdb to about 2021). Regarding the research as a whole: The transplants that recipients received were multivisceral, liver-intestinal, or isolated intestinal. Instead of going to the commercial service, samples from a few later patients were sequenced in-house on an Illumina MiSeq and processed with MiXCR. Bulk TCR-beta CDR3 sequencing was used to track graft-versus-host and host-versus-graft alloreactive T cell clones in the graft, circulation and bone marrow after intestinal transplantation. Anti-thymocyte globulin induction was given to all recipients, followed by maintenance tacrolimus and steroids for around three years. To identify alloreactive clones, pre-transplant mixed lymphocyte reaction products were sequenced and then compared with unstimulated pre-transplant donor and recipient T cells. Donor T cell macrochimerism was defined as a peak of at least 4% donor T cells among recipient peripheral blood mononuclear cells. Of the 20 to 30 intestinal transplant recipients enrolled in the cohort, one of whom was a retransplant, a few patients without pretransplant specimens were excluded. Summary of the overall study and its limitations: The conclusions were limited by the relatively low number and heterogeneity of the intestinal transplant patients. GvH clones were detected in recipient bone marrow, and some of these GvH clones were observed earlier in ileal mucosa or blood, consistent with an intestinal mucosal origin. Early after transplant, peak levels of circulating GvH clones were found to be associated with declines in HvG clones. High GvH to HvG T cell clonal ratios were observed in the allografts of patients with donor T cell macrochimerism.

The receptor library was made with the immunoSEQ multiplex PCR assay. For most patients, genomic DNA was isolated with the Qiagen DNeasy Blood and Tissue Kit and sent frozen to Adaptive Biotechnologies for TCR sequencing. For most patients, high-throughput TCR-beta CDR3 sequencing of genomic DNA was performed by Adaptive Biotechnologies. The paper's processing steps were these. Adaptive's ImmunoSEQ software supplied the TCR sequencing data for 15 to 20 patients, while MiXCR and VDJtools were used to process three other patients. CD4 versus CD8 sorting errors were corrected by removing sequences found in both subsets at a frequency ratio below 5:1. CDR3 nucleotide sequences shared by donor and recipient were removed because the origin of these sequences could not be assigned. At least 2-fold expansion over unstimulated cells and a minimum CFSE-low frequency of 0.002% (template counts) or 0.001% (read counts) were required for clones to be classified as alloreactive. Clones detected in sequenced pre-transplant spleen, lymph node, or MLR CFSE-low populations of the donor or recipient were defined as mappable. The cumulative frequency of alloreactive clones was calculated as a percentage of all sequences, weighted by copy number. Held by TCRdb, this immuneACCESS table contains in-frame sequences only and omits some clones. Under half of the omission traces to an unresolved V gene where checked; the cause of the rest is unknown. V and J calls and clone size are those listed in that table; D and trimming were worked out from the DNA. Within this sample are about 100,000 clones, with roughly 87% of them counted one time only. The biggest ten clones account for over 0.75% of the sample.

The sample's time point label is to be understood as: cells obtained before transplantation from donor or recipient. CD3+CD4+ and CD3+CD8+ populations were FACS-sorted from unstimulated pre-transplant donor and recipient cells taken from spleen or lymph nodes. As to this clone: What antigen it recognizes has not been identified. No much larger clone exists at a distance of one base, and base qualities are not known.

The starting material was unstimulated CD4+ T cells sorted from spleen or lymph node cells, obtained before transplant. The clonotype comes from a human donor who was the organ donor for an intestinal transplant.

The nucleotide sequence is given as TGTGCCAGCAGTGGTACAGGGGGCGGAATTGAGGGTTTCTTT. Its coded protein is CASSGTGGGIEGFF. This receptor chain uses TRBV6-6 and TRBJ1-1, with 9 bases matching TRBD1. CDR1 MNHNY and CDR2 SVGAGI were looked up in the germline V gene (reference sequence). The CDR3 covers 14 residues, taking in both the cysteine and the phenylalanine. Just the 42-base CDR3 DNA is kept, in frame starting at base 1. Relative to germline, V is missing 5 bases and J is missing 13 bases, with 14 bases of the junction outside any gene match.